The rows below give T cell receptor beta chains drawn from one sample of a study of beta chain features in type 1 diabetes. Clones were sequenced by immunoSEQ multiplex PCR, and TCRdb holds only the in-frame ones, with some missing. Counted here are 60,000 or so clones, around 63% occurring once; the ten biggest clones make up roughly 2.4%. Specimen: Tregs from blood. These receptors all come from a woman aged 18-30 years in good health. Each CDR3 is given with its conserved first and last residue. The D gene is left open where the match is weak. Size is omitted from some rows. Given values are once, few, many or a class for expanded clones.

v_call: TRBV7-2; clone_size: .; j_call: TRBJ2-2; d_call: .; cdr3_aa: CASITEARFANTGELFF; cdr3_nt: TGTGCCAGCATCACTGAGGCGCGGTTCGCGAACACCGGGGAGCTGTTTTTT
v_call: TRBV7-9; clone_size: .; j_call: TRBJ2-5; d_call: TRBD2; cdr3_aa: CASSPGGLAGVSETQYF; cdr3_nt: TGTGCCAGCAGCCCAGGGGGACTAGCGGGAGTATCAGAGACCCAGTACTTC
v_call: TRBV5-1; clone_size: .; j_call: TRBJ1-2; d_call: .; cdr3_aa: CASSPSGGLSPIYGYTF; cdr3_nt: TGCGCCAGCAGCCCCTCCGGAGGCTTGAGTCCAATTTATGGCTACACCTTC
v_call: TRBV7-2; clone_size: .; j_call: TRBJ2-5; d_call: .; cdr3_aa: CASSLVSSEETQYF; cdr3_nt: TGTGCCAGCAGCTTAGTGTCTAGCGAGGAGACCCAGTACTTC
v_call: TRBV4-1; clone_size: .; j_call: TRBJ1-2; d_call: .; cdr3_aa: CASSQERTYGGVNYGYTF; cdr3_nt: TGCGCCAGCAGCCAAGAGAGAACCTATGGGGGGGTTAACTATGGCTACACCTTC
v_call: TRBV10-3; clone_size: .; j_call: TRBJ2-2; d_call: .; cdr3_aa: CASRGSTGELFF; cdr3_nt: TGTGCCTCACGGGGTAGCACCGGGGAGCTGTTTTTT
v_call: TRBV19; clone_size: .; j_call: TRBJ1-4; d_call: .; cdr3_aa: CASSRTENEKLFF; cdr3_nt: TGTGCCAGTAGCCGTACAGAGAATGAAAAACTGTTTTTT
v_call: TRBV4-2; clone_size: few; j_call: TRBJ2-3; d_call: TRBD2; cdr3_aa: CASSQERFRTSGRRIGTDTQYF; cdr3_nt: TGTGCCAGCAGCCAAGAAAGGTTCCGGACTAGCGGGAGGAGGATCGGCACAGATACGCAGTATTTT
v_call: TRBV10-2; clone_size: few; j_call: TRBJ2-7; d_call: TRBD2; cdr3_aa: CASRTSGEGYEQYF; cdr3_nt: TGCGCCAGCCGGACTAGCGGGGAAGGGTACGAGCAGTACTTC
v_call: TRBV4-1; clone_size: .; j_call: TRBJ2-1; d_call: .; cdr3_aa: CASSHPQGKQFF; cdr3_nt: TGCGCCAGCAGCCATCCCCAGGGAAAGCAGTTCTTC
v_call: TRBV9; clone_size: medium-sized; j_call: TRBJ2-3; d_call: .; cdr3_aa: CASSVFLSTDTQYF; cdr3_nt: TGTGCCAGCAGCGTATTCCTCTCCACAGATACGCAGTATTTT
v_call: TRBV5-1; clone_size: .; j_call: TRBJ2-2; d_call: TRBD1; cdr3_aa: CASSSGTVNTGELFF; cdr3_nt: TGCGCCAGCAGCTCCGGGACAGTGAACACCGGGGAGCTGTTTTTT
v_call: TRBV2; clone_size: .; j_call: TRBJ2-7; d_call: TRBD1; cdr3_aa: CASSEAFGTGDEQYF; cdr3_nt: TGTGCCAGCAGTGAAGCATTCGGGACAGGGGACGAGCAGTACTTC
v_call: TRBV5-1; clone_size: .; j_call: TRBJ2-1; d_call: .; cdr3_aa: CASSLILVRDNEQFF; cdr3_nt: TGCGCCAGCAGCTTGATCCTGGTTCGCGACAATGAGCAGTTCTTC
v_call: TRBV30; clone_size: .; j_call: TRBJ1-5; d_call: .; cdr3_aa: CAWALGGISNQPQHF; cdr3_nt: TGTGCCTGGGCTTTGGGGGGAATCAGCAATCAGCCCCAGCATTTT
v_call: TRBV25-1; clone_size: .; j_call: TRBJ2-2; d_call: .; cdr3_aa: CASSEARVGGELFF; cdr3_nt: TGTGCCAGCAGTGAAGCCAGGGTAGGCGGGGAGCTGTTTTTT
v_call: TRBV6-6; clone_size: .; j_call: TRBJ2-2; d_call: .; cdr3_aa: CASTSRGGSNTGELFF; cdr3_nt: TGTGCCAGCACCTCGCGAGGGGGATCGAACACCGGGGAGCTGTTTTTT
v_call: TRBV6-1; clone_size: .; j_call: TRBJ2-7; d_call: TRBD1; cdr3_aa: CASSFEGQGFYEQYF; cdr3_nt: TGTGCCAGCAGTTTTGAGGGACAGGGATTCTACGAGCAGTACTTC
v_call: TRBV4-1; clone_size: .; j_call: TRBJ1-5; d_call: .; cdr3_aa: CASSLNRALSNQPQHF; cdr3_nt: TGCGCCAGCAGCCTAAACAGGGCCCTTAGCAATCAGCCCCAGCATTTT
v_call: TRBV27; clone_size: .; j_call: TRBJ1-2; d_call: .; cdr3_aa: CAGKVLGRGGGYTF; cdr3_nt: TGTGCCGGCAAGGTACTCGGTAGGGGCGGTGGCTACACCTTC
v_call: TRBV5-1; clone_size: few; j_call: TRBJ1-2; d_call: .; cdr3_aa: CASSLPGTYGYTF; cdr3_nt: TGCGCCAGCAGCTTGCCCGGGACATATGGCTACACCTTC
v_call: TRBV5-1; clone_size: .; j_call: TRBJ2-4; d_call: TRBD1; cdr3_aa: CASSLGGTAKNIQYF; cdr3_nt: TGCGCCAGCAGCTTGGGGGGGACAGCGAAAAACATTCAGTACTTC
v_call: TRBV7-9; clone_size: .; j_call: TRBJ1-1; d_call: .; cdr3_aa: CASSFRDNEAFF; cdr3_nt: TGTGCCAGCAGCTTCCGGGACAATGAAGCTTTCTTT
v_call: TRBV6-6; clone_size: .; j_call: TRBJ1-1; d_call: TRBD1; cdr3_aa: CASSSRPGGDTEAFF; cdr3_nt: TGTGCCAGCAGTTCCCGCCCAGGGGGAGACACTGAAGCTTTCTTT
v_call: TRBV5-1; clone_size: .; j_call: TRBJ2-5; d_call: .; cdr3_aa: CASSMGDRWQETQYF; cdr3_nt: TGCGCCAGCAGCATGGGCGACAGGTGGCAGGAGACCCAGTACTTC
v_call: TRBV6-5; clone_size: .; j_call: TRBJ2-7; d_call: TRBD2; cdr3_aa: CASSYSGLGIYEQYF; cdr3_nt: TGTGCCAGCAGTTACAGTGGACTAGGGATCTACGAGCAGTACTTC
v_call: TRBV27; clone_size: .; j_call: TRBJ2-1; d_call: .; cdr3_aa: CASLGAGRNEQFF; cdr3_nt: TGTGCCAGCCTGGGGGCAGGCCGCAATGAGCAGTTCTTC
v_call: TRBV5-6; clone_size: .; j_call: TRBJ2-2; d_call: TRBD2; cdr3_aa: CASSRTGGKNTGELFF; cdr3_nt: TGTGCCAGCAGTCGTACCGGGGGGAAAAACACCGGGGAGCTGTTTTTT
v_call: TRBV7-6; clone_size: .; j_call: TRBJ1-3; d_call: .; cdr3_aa: CASSPTGALGNTIYF; cdr3_nt: TGTGCCAGCAGCCCGACAGGAGCGTTGGGAAACACCATATATTTT